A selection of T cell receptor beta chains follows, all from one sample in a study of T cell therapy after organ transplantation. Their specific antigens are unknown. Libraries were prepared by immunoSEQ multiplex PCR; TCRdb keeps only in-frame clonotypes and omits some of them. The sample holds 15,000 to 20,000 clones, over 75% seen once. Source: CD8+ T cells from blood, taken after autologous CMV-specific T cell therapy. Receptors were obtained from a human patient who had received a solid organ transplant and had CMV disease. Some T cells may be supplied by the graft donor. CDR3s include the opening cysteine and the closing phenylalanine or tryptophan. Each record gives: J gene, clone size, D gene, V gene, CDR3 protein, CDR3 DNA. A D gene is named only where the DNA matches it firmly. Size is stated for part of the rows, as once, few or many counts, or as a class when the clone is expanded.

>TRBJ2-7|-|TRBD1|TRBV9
CASSYPRDSPSYEQYF
TGTGCCAGCAGCTATCCCCGGGACAGCCCATCCTACGAGCAGTACTTC
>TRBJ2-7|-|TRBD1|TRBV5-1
CASSYGTGQAYEQYF
TGCGCCAGCAGCTATGGGACAGGGCAAGCCTACGAGCAGTACTTC
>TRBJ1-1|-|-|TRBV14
CASSQPLSGNTEAFF
TGTGCCAGCAGCCAACCACTCTCCGGGAACACTGAAGCTTTCTTT
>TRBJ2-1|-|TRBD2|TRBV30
CAWASNPLLAGVYNEQFF
TGTGCCTGGGCTTCCAACCCTCTACTAGCGGGGGTCTACAATGAGCAGTTCTTC
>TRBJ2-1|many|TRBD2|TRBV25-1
CASSELTSGNEQFF
TGTGCCAGCAGTGAATTAACTAGCGGCAATGAGCAGTTCTTC
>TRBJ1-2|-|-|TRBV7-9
CASSLLLGQAYGYTF
TGTGCCAGCAGCTTGCTCCTCGGTCAGGCCTATGGCTACACCTTC
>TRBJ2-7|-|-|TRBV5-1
CASSSGSSYEQYF
TGCGCCAGCAGTTCCGGGAGCTCCTACGAGCAGTACTTC
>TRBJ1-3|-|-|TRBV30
CAWSYGGNTIYF
TGTGCCTGGAGTTACGGGGGAAACACCATATATTTT
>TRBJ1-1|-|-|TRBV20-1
CSAREVVTAFF
TGCAGTGCTAGAGAAGTCGTGACGGCTTTCTTT
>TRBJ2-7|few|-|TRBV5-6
CASSLGGRWSSYEQYF
TGTGCCAGCAGCTTGGGTGGGCGGTGGAGCTCCTACGAGCAGTACTTC
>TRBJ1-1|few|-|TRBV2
CASSGTRQVSMNTEAFF
TGTGCCAGCAGCGGGACTAGACAGGTCTCGATGAACACTGAAGCTTTCTTT
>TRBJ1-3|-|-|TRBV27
CASSFGRGNTIYF
TGTGCCAGCAGCTTCGGACGAGGAAACACCATATATTTT
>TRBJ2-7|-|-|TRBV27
CASSLSQATYEQYF
TGTGCCAGCAGTTTATCCCAGGCGACCTACGAGCAGTACTTC
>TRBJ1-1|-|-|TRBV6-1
CASRGTSGTEAFF
TGTGCCAGCAGAGGGACGTCCGGCACTGAAGCTTTCTTT
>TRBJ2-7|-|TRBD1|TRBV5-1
CASSEGQVRYEQYF
TGCGCCAGCAGCGAGGGACAGGTGCGCTACGAGCAGTACTTC
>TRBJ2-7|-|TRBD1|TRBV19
CASSIIPGGFDEQYF
TGTGCCAGTAGTATAATTCCAGGGGGATTCGACGAGCAGTACTTC
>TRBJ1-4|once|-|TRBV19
CASSIPGPNEKLFF
TGTGCCAGTAGTATACCAGGGCCCAATGAAAAACTGTTTTTT
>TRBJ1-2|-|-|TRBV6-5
CASSSPDTSLVYGYTF
TGTGCCAGCAGTTCCCCGGACACGAGCCTTGTCTATGGCTACACCTTC
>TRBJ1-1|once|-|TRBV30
CAWAIGAGNTEAFF
TGTGCCTGGGCCATCGGGGCAGGTAACACTGAAGCTTTCTTT
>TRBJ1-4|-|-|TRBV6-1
CASSGQTRGEKLFF
TGTGCCAGCAGTGGTCAGACTAGAGGGGAAAAACTGTTTTTT
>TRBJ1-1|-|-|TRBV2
CASSPFQGMNTEAFF
TGTGCCAGCAGCCCATTTCAGGGAATGAACACTGAAGCTTTCTTT
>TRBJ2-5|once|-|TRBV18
CASSPPDGFGIQETQYF
TGTGCCAGCTCACCACCTGATGGCTTTGGGATCCAAGAGACCCAGTACTTC
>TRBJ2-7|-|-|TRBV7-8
CASSPPQAVDEQYF
TGTGCCAGCAGCCCCCCCCAGGCCGTGGACGAGCAGTACTTC
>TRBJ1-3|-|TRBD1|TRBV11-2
CASSSQDRDRNTIYF
TGTGCCAGCAGCTCCCAGGACAGGGATAGAAACACCATATATTTT
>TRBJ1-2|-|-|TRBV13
CATQGRGYGYTF
TGTGCCACTCAGGGTAGAGGCTATGGCTACACCTTC
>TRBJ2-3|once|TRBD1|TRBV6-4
CASSDGQGADTQYF
TGTGCCAGCAGTGACGGACAGGGGGCAGATACGCAGTATTTT